These 21 T cell receptor beta chains were all obtained from the same sample, sequenced in a study of cytomegalovirus exposure and HLA in healthy donors. The PCR made use of 60 Vbeta and 13 Jbeta primers. Here immunoSEQ multiplex PCR was the method, and the copy in TCRdb shows in-frame clones only, minus some. The table has 60,000 to 75,000 clones, roughly two thirds seen once. The sequenced sample consisted of PBMCs. These receptors came from a woman in her forties or fifties in good health and CMV-seronegative.

V and J are TRBV19 and TRBJ1-5, with D possibly TRBD1 on 5 matching bases. Germline assignment: CDR1 LNHDA and CDR2 SQIVND (reference sequence). The CDR3 runs 16 residues. V lost 8 bases and J lost 5, with 22 bases in between. The CDR3 DNA reads TGTGCCAGTGCCGGTGGGGCTCAACCCCCCTATCAGCCCCAGCATTTT. Translating gives CASAGGAQPPYQPQHF.

The table lists this clone with a count of one. This chain uses TRBV5-4 with TRBJ2-7; maybe TRBD2 (5 bases). Germline V lookup: CDR1 SGHNT, CDR2 YYREEE (reference sequence). The CDR3 totals 15 residues. V dropped 4 bases and J dropped 5 bases, with 19 bases sitting between them. CDR3 loop: CASSADRGRLDEQYF. Written as DNA, the CDR3 is TGTGCCAGCAGCGCGGATCGGGGAAGGCTGGACGAGCAGTACTTC.

This clone has more than one count but fewer than ten. The rearrangement joins TRBV4-3 to TRBJ2-3, with a possible D match to TRBD1 (5 bases). The ends were cut back, 0 bases at V and 1 base at J, with 8 bases in the middle. The CDR3 has 15 amino acids. The germline V gene encodes CDR1 LGHNA and CDR2 YSLEER. The CDR3, as DNA: TGCGCCAGCAGCCAAGATCCCAGGGGCACAGATACGCAGTATTTT. Translated, it gives CASSQDPRGTDTQYF.

This clone was observed once. This chain uses TRBV5-1 with TRBJ1-2, with 12 positions matching TRBD1. Looked up from germline, CDR1 is SGHRS and CDR2 is YFSETQ. The CDR3 runs 14 residues. V lost 5 bases to trimming and J lost 8 bases; unmatched junction nucleotides: 7. CDR3 nucleotides: TGCGCCAGCAGGGAGGGACAGGGGGCAGGAGGCTACACCTTC. Translating it yields CASREGQGAGGYTF.

The J gene is TRBJ2-1, the V gene TRBV30; perhaps TRBD1 as D (5 bases). V was trimmed by 5 bases and J by 2 bases, leaving 16 bases between them. The germline V gene has CDR1 GTSNPN and CDR2 SVGIG (reference sequence). The CDR3 extends over 15 amino acids. CDR3 sequence reads: CAWSKGAAPYNEQFF. The CDR3 nucleotides are TGTGCCTGGTCCAAAGGGGCAGCCCCCTACAATGAGCAGTTCTTC.

Turning to this clone: Relative to the germline gene, one junction end is altered; a read error may explain this. V usage is TRBV4-3 and J usage is TRBJ1-5; no clear D gene. CDR3 length equals 13 residues. Germline CDR1 LGHNA, CDR2 YSLEER. In DNA form, the CDR3 reads TGCGCCAGCAGCCAAGATAGCCATCAGCCCCAGCATTTT. Translated: CASSQDSHQPQHF.

The V and J genes are TRBV11-3 and TRBJ1-1; a possible D gene is TRBD1 (5 bases). The germline V and J ends were trimmed by 1 base and 5 bases, with 8 bases remaining between them. This CDR3 has 13 residues. Germline loops: CDR1 SGHNT, CDR2 YENEEA. The CDR3, as DNA: TGTGCCAGCAGCTTAGGGCCAGGGACTGAAGCTTTCTTT. Its translation is CASSLGPGTEAFF.

CDR3 residues: CASSRTQGIREKLFF. The CDR3 region has the DNA TGCGCCAGCAGCCGCACCCAGGGCATAAGGGAAAAACTGTTTTTT. This sequence joins TRBV5-1 and TRBJ1-4; D possibly corresponds to TRBD1 (5 bases). Trimming took 4 bases from V and 8 from J, leaving 18 bases between them. This CDR3 comprises 15 residues. Germline CDR1 is SGHRS and CDR2 is YFSETQ.

J is TRBJ1-1 and V is TRBV18, with a possible D match to TRBD1 (6 bases). Germline CDR1 KGHSH, CDR2 LQKENI. Trimming took off 3 bases at V and 3 bases at J, with 14 bases between the two ends. The CDR3 sequence is 15 residues long. The CDR3 nucleotides read TGTGCCAGCTCACCCCGGGCAGGGGTGGACACTGAAGCTTTCTTT. It specifies CASSPRAGVDTEAFF.

This clone is termed medium-sized. The chain links TRBV7-9 to TRBJ2-7; TRBD1 might be the D (5 bases). CDR3 length equals 13 residues. Germline CDR1 and CDR2: SEHNR and FQNEAQ (reference sequence). With 2 bases removed from V and 7 bases from J, the gap between germline ends came to 12 bases. CDR3 DNA: TGTGCCAGCAGCTTAATGTCTGGGGCTGAGCAGTACTTC. Amino acids: CASSLMSGAEQYF.

The chain recombines TRBV2 with TRBJ1-1; TRBD1 matches at 8 bases. After removal of 8 bases from V and 10 bases from J, the junction contained 9 bases not matched to a gene. This CDR3 is built from 12 residues. The germline CDR1 and CDR2 sequences are SNHLY and FYNNEI. The CDR3 sequence: CASVGQGPGAFF. The CDR3 region has the DNA TGTGCCAGCGTAGGACAGGGCCCAGGAGCTTTCTTT.

V and J are TRBV29-1 and TRBJ2-2, with 9 bases that match TRBD1. The CDR3 has 17 residues. CDR1 SQVTM and CDR2 ANQGSEA come from the germline V gene. Unmatched junction bases numbered 12, after V lost 0 bases and J lost 7 bases. CDR3 loop: CSVEDRWGQGQDGELFF. The CDR3 DNA reads as TGCAGCGTTGAAGATCGTTGGGGACAGGGACAGGACGGGGAGCTGTTTTTT.

This sequence joins TRBV28 and TRBJ2-5; D is undetermined. CDR3 size: 12 residues. V was clipped by 8 bases and J by 5 bases, with 12 bases between them. The germline gives CDR1 MDHEN, CDR2 SYDVKM. Here the CDR3 reads CASESRRETQYF. DNA of the CDR3: TGTGCCAGCGAAAGCCGGCGGGAGACCCAGTACTTC.

This clone has just a few counts. The rearrangement joins TRBV5-6 to TRBJ2-1; 9 nucleotides align to TRBD1. This CDR3 spans 18 amino acids. Germline CDR1 and CDR2: SGHDT and YYEEEE. The J segment lost 7 bases and the V segment lost 0 bases, leaving 14 bases of the junction unmatched. CDR3 loop: CASSLGLAQGALWNEQFF. CDR3 DNA sequence: TGTGCCAGCAGCTTGGGGCTCGCACAGGGGGCGCTTTGGAATGAGCAGTTCTTC.

This chain links TRBV28 with TRBJ2-5; 9 bases are shared with TRBD1. With 5 bases clipped from V and 3 bases from J, the junction kept 7 bases outside the gene matches. Germline V gene sequence: CDR1 MDHEN, CDR2 SYDVKM. CDR3 size: 15 residues. The CDR3 DNA follows: TGTGCCAGCAGTACACAGGGGGCTCCGGAAGAGACCCAGTACTTC. Translation: CASSTQGAPEETQYF.

The rearrangement uses TRBV5-6 and TRBJ2-2; 7 nucleotides align to TRBD2. Trimming took 4 bases from V and 6 from J; bases not matched to a gene: 0. The length of the CDR3 is 12 residues. The germline V gene encodes CDR1 SGHDT and CDR2 YYEEEE. The CDR3 DNA is TGTGCCAGCAGCCGGGGGGCCGGGGAGCTGTTTTTT. It encodes CASSRGAGELFF. Full variable domain (outside the CDR3, taken from reference TRBV5-6 and TRBJ2-2): DAGVTQSPTHLIKTRGQQVTLRCSPKSGHDTVSWYQQALGQGPQFIFQYYEEEERQRGNFPDRFSGHQFPNYSSELNVNALLLGDSALYLCASSRGAGELFFGEGSRLTVL.

The chain uses TRBV19 and TRBJ1-5; D may be TRBD1 (5 bases). Between the trimmed V and J ends, which lost 8 bases and 3 bases, there was a span of 8 bases. This CDR3 contains 12 residues. CDR1 and CDR2 from the germline V gene are LNHDA and SQIVND (reference sequence). CDR3 amino acids: CASGGVNQPQHF. CDR3 DNA: TGTGCCAGTGGGGGGGTCAATCAGCCCCAGCATTTT.

The rearrangement uses TRBV7-9 and TRBJ2-1, with D unclear. The CDR3 has 13 residues. Looked up from germline, CDR1 is SEHNR and CDR2 is FQNEAQ (reference sequence). Trimming stripped 2 bases from V and 7 bases from J, with 9 bases between. The CDR3 spells CASSLTGVNEQFF. For the CDR3, the DNA is TGTGCCAGCAGCTTAACGGGTGTAAATGAGCAGTTCTTC.

This clone was detected only a few times. The chain uses TRBV28 and TRBJ2-1, with TRBD2 identical over 10 bases. Germline CDR1 is MDHEN and CDR2 is SYDVKM. The V segment lost 8 bases and the J segment 6 bases; nucleotides outside the gene matches: 10. The CDR3 covers 15 residues. The chain's CDR3 is CASGLPGLAFNEQFF. The CDR3 DNA is TGTGCCAGCGGACTACCGGGACTAGCGTTCAATGAGCAGTTCTTC.

This clone was counted only a few times. This chain uses TRBV7-3 with TRBJ1-1; perhaps TRBD1 as D (5 bases). In germline, CDR1 is SGHTA, CDR2 FQGTGA. The V end was cut by 4 bases, the J end by 6 bases, with 15 bases between. The length of the CDR3 is 14 residues. The CDR3 DNA follows: TGTGCCAGCAGCTCACCAGGGCAGGGCGCTGAAGCTTTCTTT. This gives the protein CASSSPGQGAEAFF.

V is TRBV4-1 and J is TRBJ1-6; TRBD1 matches 9 bases. The germline V gene has CDR1 MGHRA and CDR2 YSYEKL. The V and J ends lost 0 bases and 9 bases, in that order; junction bases with no gene match: 9. CDR3 size: 17 residues. CDR3 protein: CASSQDGTGGGSSPLHF. For the CDR3, the DNA is TGCGCCAGCAGCCAAGATGGAACAGGGGGCGGCAGTTCACCCCTCCACTTT.